The present T cell receptor beta chain was sequenced within a study of CD8+CD57+ T cells in acquired aplastic anemia. The overall study: Each DNA sample taken from sorted CD4+ and CD8+ cells came to 3 to 4 ug on average.

The CDR3 loop spans 15 amino acids. J lost 7 bases, V lost 1 base, and 4 bases had no gene match. Sequencing involved patients with CD8+CD57+ cell expansion previously shown by flow cytometry. The diagnosis in all patients was severe acquired aplastic anemia. Blood came from patients not yet given any therapy. This clonotype was picked up many times. Both TCR beta VDJ combination and CDR3 sequence profiling were carried out. Genomic DNA was the template for this profiling. TCRdb called the reads again in MiXCR, with one record for every CDR3 protein. The table has 300,000 or so distinct CDR3 sequences, roughly 53% seen once.

Sequencing input: sorted CD4+, CD8+, or CD8+CD57+ T cells (not recorded which) from PBMCs. The receptor was isolated from a human donor with aplastic anemia. J is TRBJ2-1 and V is TRBV12-3 or TRBV12-4; 10 nucleotides line up with TRBD2. CDR3: CASSLGSGGKNEQFF. DNA of the CDR3: TGTGCCAGCAGTTTAGGTAGCGGGGGGAAGAATGAGCAGTTCTTC.